Following are 16 T cell receptor beta chains from one sample sequenced in a study of blood T cell repertoires in COVID-19. Data came from immunoSEQ multiplex PCR; TCRdb stores just in-frame clones and leaves some out. The sample consists of 200,000 to 250,000 clones, 80% to 85% of them appearing once. Source material: peripheral blood. All receptors derive from a woman aged 55-70 years with acute or convalescent COVID-19.

This clone has just one count. V gene TRBV30 combines with J gene TRBJ1-6; 10 bases are a match to TRBD1. Germline CDR1 and CDR2: GTSNPN and SVGIG (reference sequence). The CDR3 totals 19 residues. Losses at the gene ends were 4 bases for V and 8 bases for J; bases not matched to a gene: 20. The CDR3 nucleotides read TGTGCCTGGAACCTCCGGGACAGGGGTACCGGGGCCCGGGATTCACCCCTCCACTTT. It yields the protein CAWNLRDRGTGARDSPLHF.

This clone was observed once. Other DNA sequences from this sample encode an identical CDR3 as well. The chain uses TRBV12-3 or TRBV12-4 and TRBJ1-5; D remains unclear. The CDR3 has 13 residues. The ends were cut back, 3 bases at V and 4 bases at J, with 7 bases in the middle. Here the CDR3 DNA reads TGTGCCAGCAGTTTGGGAGAAAATCAGCCCCAGCATTTT. It yields the protein CASSLGENQPQHF.

The rearrangement links TRBV12-3 or TRBV12-4 to TRBJ1-2; D may be TRBD1 (6 bases). The CDR3 length is 13 residues. Between the trimmed V and J ends, which lost 2 bases and 7 bases, there was a span of 11 bases. CDR3: CASSLLQGAGYTF. Written as DNA, the CDR3 is TGTGCCAGCAGTTTATTACAGGGAGCTGGCTACACCTTC.

The V and J genes are TRBV6-1 and TRBJ2-1; TRBD2 matches at 10 bases. V shed 2 bases and J 0 bases; nucleotides not matched to a gene: 13. Germline loops: CDR1 MNHNS, CDR2 SASEGT. The CDR3 is 20 residues long. Here the CDR3 DNA reads TGTGCCAGCAGTGAAATTAGTAGCGGGGGGTTCACGAGCTCCTACAATGAGCAGTTCTTC. The encoded protein is CASSEISSGGFTSSYNEQFF.

A few counts support this clone. The chain recombines TRBV27 with TRBJ1-2; no reliable D call. V was trimmed by 5 bases and J by 4 bases, leaving 11 bases between them. From germline, CDR1 is MNHEY and CDR2 SMNVEV (reference sequence). CDR3 length equals 13 residues. DNA for the CDR3: TGTGCCAGCAGTCAAACCGGGTTCTATGGCTACACCTTC. Encoded protein: CASSQTGFYGYTF.

With regard to this clone: It is likely a read error, because the conserved phenylalanine at the end of the CDR3 is missing. The limits of the CDR3 on the DNA are not certain, so only TCRdb's listed CDR3 is given. This rearrangement joins TRBV19 to TRBJ1-4; TRBD1 is the table's D call, not checked against the DNA. Germline CDR1 LNHDA, CDR2 SQIVND (reference sequence). The CDR3 length equals 11 residues, ends included. The CDR3 sequence: CASSGPRQIRI.

The V gene is TRBV5-1, the J gene TRBJ1-2; 8 positions match TRBD1. The length of the CDR3 is 14 residues. V was clipped by 2 bases and J by 2 bases; unmatched bases: 2. Germline-derived CDR1 and CDR2 are SGHRS and YFSETQ. The CDR3 protein is CASSLRQGNYGYTF. CDR3 DNA: TGCGCCAGCAGCTTACGACAGGGGAACTATGGCTACACCTTC.

This chain links TRBV29-1 with TRBJ1-5, with 7 bases fitting TRBD1. V was clipped by 5 bases and J by 11 bases; unmatched bases: 12. The germline V gene encodes CDR1 SQVTM and CDR2 ANQGSEA. CDR3 length: 13 amino acids. CDR3 sequence: CSVSQGTTAAQHF. Here the CDR3 DNA reads TGCAGCGTTTCACAGGGGACCACCGCGGCCCAGCATTTT. The whole variable domain, filled in from reference TRBV29-1 and TRBJ1-5, reads SAVISQKPSRDICQRGTSLTIQCQVDSQVTMMFWYRQQPGQSLTLIATANQGSEATYESGFVIDKFPISRPNLTFSTLTVSNMSPEDSSIYLCSVSQGTTAAQHFGDGTRLSIL.

The chain has TRBV19 and TRBJ2-1; TRBD1 aligns across 12 bases. The CDR3 covers 15 residues. Per germline, CDR1 LNHDA and CDR2 SQIVND (reference sequence). J was trimmed by 8 bases and V by 4 bases; bases with no gene match: 6. CDR3 residues: CASSKAGTGGDEQFF. As DNA, the CDR3 is TGTGCCAGTAGTAAGGCAGGGACAGGGGGCGATGAGCAGTTCTTC.

V is TRBV27 and J is TRBJ1-5, with D hard to call. With 6 bases removed from V and 11 bases from J, the gap between germline ends came to 17 bases. The germline V gene has CDR1 MNHEY and CDR2 SMNVEV (reference sequence). The CDR3 spans 13 residues. The DNA for the CDR3 is TGTGCCAGCAGGCGATCGGAGACCTCGGCCCAGCATTTT. Its protein is CASRRSETSAQHF.

CDR3 protein: CSVATGGRDTEAFF. CDR3 bases: TGCAGCGTTGCGACGGGGGGTCGGGACACTGAAGCTTTCTTT. The gene calls are TRBV29-1 and TRBJ1-1; weak D call: TRBD1 (5 bases). This CDR3 has 14 residues. V gave up 4 bases and J gave up 3 bases, with 15 bases separating them. Germline lookup yields CDR1 SQVTM and CDR2 ANQGSEA.

V gene TRBV9 combines with J gene TRBJ2-7; a possible D gene is TRBD1 (5 bases). Trimming removed 4 bases from V and 4 bases from J, with 21 bases in between. Germline loops: CDR1 SGDLS, CDR2 YYNGEE. CDR3 length: 16 amino acids. CDR3 in DNA: TGTGCCAGCAGCCAGGGATCAGCGATTTCGTGGTACGAGCAGTACTTC. It specifies CASSQGSAISWYEQYF.

This clone was seen a single time. The genes are TRBV20-1 and TRBJ2-1, with no clear D. CDR3 length equals 12 residues. Per germline, CDR1 DFQATT and CDR2 SNEGSKA (reference sequence). V shed 3 bases and J shed 7 bases, with 10 bases lying between them. CDR3 loop: CSASSPLNEQFF. The DNA of the CDR3 is TGCAGTGCTAGTTCTCCCCTAAATGAGCAGTTCTTC.

This clone was observed a few times. The CDR3 here is CASSLGQGLLFF. In DNA, the CDR3 is TGCGCCAGCAGCTTGGGACAGGGTTTACTGTTTTTT. V gene TRBV5-1 combines with J gene TRBJ1-4; 7 nucleotides align to TRBD1. Germline V lookup: CDR1 SGHRS, CDR2 YFSETQ. This CDR3 spans 12 amino acids. V shed 0 bases and J 13 bases; nucleotides not matched to a gene: 3. The whole variable domain, filled in from reference TRBV5-1 and TRBJ1-4, reads KAGVTQTPRYLIKTRGQQVTLSCSPISGHRSVSWYQQTPGQGLQFLFEYFSETQRNKGNFPGRFSGRQFSNSRSEMNVSTLELGDSALYLCASSLGQGLLFFGSGTQLSVL.

V usage is TRBV6-2 or TRBV6-3 and J usage is TRBJ2-1; perhaps TRBD1 as D (5 bases). Germline V gene data show CDR1 as MNHEY and CDR2 as SVGEGT. The CDR3 totals 15 residues. V was shortened by 6 bases and J by 3 bases, with 15 bases between the two germline ends. CDR3 nucleotide sequence: TGTGCCAGCAGCCAATTAGGGGCCGGCTACAATGAGCAGTTCTTC. Translation: CASSQLGAGYNEQFF.

The chain recombines TRBV6-6 with TRBJ1-2; the match to TRBD1 covers 7 bases. Germline V lookup: CDR1 MNHNY, CDR2 SVGAGI (reference sequence). V shed 6 bases and J 4 bases; nucleotides not matched to a gene: 8. The CDR3 loop spans 14 amino acids. CDR3 amino acids: CASSPTGSAYGYTF. The CDR3 DNA reads as TGTGCCAGCAGCCCGACAGGGTCAGCCTATGGCTACACCTTC.